This note documents a single TCR beta chain sequence. Its specific antigen is unknown. Per-base qualities were not stored, and no clone one base away is much larger. Healthy HIV-negative adults with no recently reported acute infections or vaccinations were included as donors. Every donor was a Caucasian adult living in Nashville, Tennessee, USA. CD4+ T cells were enriched by magnetic negative selection; naive cells were then positively selected on CD45RA, and the negative fraction formed the memory subset. Blood was collected by leukapheresis, and PBMCs were isolated by Ficoll-Histopaque density gradient centrifugation and then cryopreserved in liquid nitrogen vapor phase. Analytical flow cytometry was used to check the purity and quantity of each magnetically sorted T cell population. Genomic DNA was isolated from each sorted fraction and quantified by UV absorbance on a Nanodrop 2000c. TCR CDR3 regions were amplified from genomic DNA by multiplex PCR using the deep immunoSEQ assay. Extracted genomic DNA from each cell subset was spread evenly across all wells of several immunoSEQ 96-well plates, with each plate serving as a replicate. For sorted subsets, 200 to 250 ng of genomic DNA, equivalent to roughly 33,000 T cell genomes, went into each replicate PCR. The purified libraries were quantified using a Qubit 3.0 fluorometer, sized with a Bioanalyzer 2100, and then quantified again using the KAPA Library Quantification kit. Each immunoSEQ 96-well plate was sequenced on its own single-read 150-cycle Illumina NextSeq 550 flow cell. The paper's data handling went like this. The immunoSEQ output contained only junctional sequences without quality scores, so filtering could not match that applied to full-length reads. To assign V/J genes and CDR3, sequences were annotated against IMGT germline references using PyIR, a Python wrapper for IgBLAST v1.9. Reads with weak V/J assignments (E-value above 1e-6), missing CDR3, stop codons, out-of-frame junctions, or ambiguous translated residues were removed. V3J clonotypes were defined by identical inferred V gene, J gene, and CDR3 amino acid sequence. Percentage overlap between repertoires was computed as shared unique clonotypes divided by the size of the smaller repertoire. Repertoire richness was assessed with RTK rarefaction, the Chao1 estimator, and Recon v2.1 estimates of unobserved clonotypes. Generation probabilities for all TCRbeta clonotypes obtained by the gDNA method from a handful of donors were computed using OLGA. This immuneACCESS table, as held by TCRdb, lists in-frame sequences with V and J called but not all clones. Of the missing ones, under half trace to an unresolved V gene in checked studies; the others have no known cause. For V, J and clone size, that table is used; D and trimming come from the DNA. The sample table shows millions of clones, and 85% to 95% are seen once. The ten largest clones add up to 0.35% to 0.45% of the sample.

These data belong to a study of shared clonotypes between healthy human individuals (dated by TCRdb to 2019 to 2021). For context, the study as a whole: The cohort comprised a couple of women and a few men aged 18 to 49 years. For each donor, CD4 naive and CD4 memory were each given three plates, CD8 naive was given two plates, and CD8 memory was given one plate. To increase sequencing depth and limit assay-specific biases, TCR repertoire library preparation and sequencing were carried out by different laboratories using diverse techniques. Each donor's leukapheresis produced roughly between roughly 0.85 and 9.5 billion PBMCs. To estimate repertoire size and how much clonotypes are shared between individuals, the study performed deep sequencing of blood TCR repertoires from a handful of healthy adults.

From its cysteine to its phenylalanine, the CDR3 spans 12 amino acids. The retained sequence is limited to the CDR3, 36 bases, with the frame set at the first base. The V end loses 5 bases and the J end loses 4 bases, and a stretch of 8 bases separates them. Based on the germline V gene (reference sequence), the CDR1 and CDR2 sequences are MNHEY and SMNVEV. The investigation overall reported the following: Sampling was restricted to blood, and TCR repertoires in tissue are likely to differ from TCR repertoires in blood. Compared with non-shared clonotypes, the clonotypes found in all four sorted-subset donors had higher generation probabilities. Even with the large sequencing depth, rarefaction of the sorted-subset datasets indicated that sequencing was incomplete. Pairwise subsampling led to the expectation that sequencing depth would affect the degree of clonotype sharing among donors. Across a few donors, approximately 4.9% of naive CD4, 3% to 4% of naive CD8, 2.3% of memory CD4, and approximately 0.42% of memory CD8 clonotypes were shared. Because the study included a small number of donors, the genetic and exposure-history diversity represented was limited. Larger estimated clonotype richness was generally found for naive subsets than for memory subsets.

This TCR was sampled from a man between 18 and 29 years old in good health. Some clones in this sample may be carry-over from other donors' samples. The sample consisted of naive CD4+ T cells from PBMCs. What the cell subset or site label conveys for this sample: CD45RA+ positively selected. The chain was built from TRBV27 and TRBJ1-2; TRBD1 might be the D gene, on 5 matching bases. The CDR3 corresponds to CASSTGAYGYTF. The DNA sequence is given as TGTGCCAGCAGTACAGGAGCCTATGGCTACACCTTC.